The rows below give T cell receptor beta chains drawn from one sample of a study of T cells in localized non-small cell lung cancer. Measured with immunoSEQ multiplex PCR; TCRdb has only the in-frame clones, and not every one. This table holds 5,000 or so clones, roughly 30% found once. The input for sequencing was lung tumor tissue, taken before any cancer treatment. The receptors were gathered from a female donor older than 55 with stage I lung adenocarcinoma. The CDR3 runs from the conserved cysteine through the conserved F or W. The order of the fields is D gene, clone size, J gene, V gene, CDR3 DNA, CDR3 protein. The D gene is left open where the match is weak. Size is omitted from some rows. Given values are once, few, many or a class for expanded clones.

- | - | TRBJ1-3 | TRBV9 | TGTGCCAGCAGCAGGGGTGACGGAAACACCATATATTTT | CASSRGDGNTIYF
TRBD1 | few | TRBJ1-1 | TRBV18 | TGTGCCAGCTCAGCGACACCCGGACAGGGCTCCATGAACACTGAAGCTTTCTTT | CASSATPGQGSMNTEAFF
TRBD1 | - | TRBJ1-3 | TRBV11-3 | TGTGCCAGCAGCCCGGTGACAGGGGATAGAGGTGGAAACACCATATATTTT | CASSPVTGDRGGNTIYF
- | - | TRBJ1-5 | TRBV19 | TGTGCCAGTGCGGCGGACTCCTTGGAGCCCCAGCATTTT | CASAADSLEPQHF
TRBD1 | - | TRBJ1-6 | TRBV28 | TGTGCCAGCAGTTTCTTACAGGGGAATTCACCCCTCCACTTT | CASSFLQGNSPLHF
TRBD2 | - | TRBJ2-1 | TRBV19 | TGTGCCAGTAGTATGGCTAGCGGGGGGGAGAATGAGCAGTTCTTC | CASSMASGGENEQFF
- | few | TRBJ1-1 | TRBV30 | TGTGCCTGGAGCCTAAAAGGGACTGAAGCTTTCTTT | CAWSLKGTEAFF
- | - | TRBJ1-1 | TRBV18 | TGTGCCAGCTCAGCCCTGGGGGGGGCGACTGAAGCTTTCTTT | CASSALGGATEAFF
- | few | TRBJ1-1 | TRBV7-2 | TGTGCCAGCAGCTTAGGGTCTTACACTGAAGCTTTCTTT | CASSLGSYTEAFF
TRBD1 | - | TRBJ1-1 | TRBV5-1 | TGCGCCAGCAGCTTGGAATCAACAGGGGTGTACACTGAAGCTTTCTTT | CASSLESTGVYTEAFF
TRBD1 | - | TRBJ2-3 | TRBV29-1 | TGCAGCGTTGATGAAGGGGGCGGGAGCACAGATACGCAGTATTTT | CSVDEGGGSTDTQYF
- | few | TRBJ1-1 | TRBV11-3 | TGTGCCAGCAGTGGGGACTATGGGGTCGGGGAAGCTTTCTTT | CASSGDYGVGEAFF
- | - | TRBJ1-5 | TRBV19 | TGTGCCAGTAGAACAATTGCGGGTCAGCCCCAGCATTTT | CASRTIAGQPQHF
- | - | TRBJ1-5 | TRBV7-2 | TGTGCCAGCAAAGGGGATTCTACTCAGCCCCAGCATTTT | CASKGDSTQPQHF
- | - | TRBJ2-2 | TRBV30 | TGTGCCTGGAGCCTGTCAGGGAAGGGTGGGGACCACACCGGGGAGCTGTTTTTT | CAWSLSGKGGDHTGELFF
TRBD1 | - | TRBJ1-5 | TRBV30 | TGTGCCTGGAGTGTATCGATCACCGGGACAGGGGATCAGCCCCAGCATTTT | CAWSVSITGTGDQPQHF
- | - | TRBJ1-4 | TRBV19 | TGTGCCACCAAGAGGTGGCAGGGCGGTGAAAAACTGTTTTTT | CATKRWQGGEKLFF
- | - | TRBJ2-5 | TRBV9 | TGTGCCAGCAGCGTCAAAGGGGGGGCGGAGACCCAGTACTTC | CASSVKGGAETQYF